Below are 21 T cell receptor beta chains sequenced from a single sample in a study of blood T cell repertoires in COVID-19. Using immunoSEQ multiplex PCR, the repertoire was profiled, and TCRdb retains in-frame clones only, with some absent. The table records 120,000 to 150,000 clones, 85% to 90% of them present only once. The sequencing sample was made of peripheral blood. These receptors came from a man aged 80 or over with acute or convalescent COVID-19.

The rearrangement links TRBV18 to TRBJ1-2; no clear D. From germline, CDR1 is KGHSH and CDR2 LQKENI. Trimming removed 5 bases from V and 2 bases from J, with 12 bases in between. The CDR3 has 14 amino acids. CDR3 bases: TGTGCCAGCTCAACGGACTTAAACAACTATGGCTACACCTTC. Residues: CASSTDLNNYGYTF. The full variable domain, rest sourced from reference TRBV18 and TRBJ1-2, is NAGVMQNPRHLVRRRGQEARLRCSPMKGHSHVYWYRQLPEEGLKFMVYLQKENIIDESGMPKERFSAEFPKEGPSILRIQQVVRGDSAAYFCASSTDLNNYGYTFGSGTRLTVV.

The CDR3 bases are TGCGCCAGCAGCTTGGGGACTAGCGGGAGAGGGAACGAGCAGTACTTC. This codes for CASSLGTSGRGNEQYF. The J gene is TRBJ2-7, the V gene TRBV5-1, with 13 bases aligning to TRBD2. Per germline, CDR1 SGHRS and CDR2 YFSETQ. There are 16 residues in the CDR3. Losses at the gene ends were 0 bases for V and 5 bases for J; bases not matched to a gene: 5. Full variable domain (missing parts from reference TRBV5-1 and TRBJ2-7): KAGVTQTPRYLIKTRGQQVTLSCSPISGHRSVSWYQQTPGQGLQFLFEYFSETQRNKGNFPGRFSGRQFSNSRSEMNVSTLELGDSALYLCASSLGTSGRGNEQYFGPGTRLTVT.

This chain links TRBV7-9 with TRBJ1-2; no firm D call. This CDR3 spans 13 amino acids. From germline, CDR1 is SEHNR and CDR2 FQNEAQ (reference sequence). The germline V and J ends were trimmed by 5 bases and 5 bases, with 12 bases remaining between them. CDR3 in DNA: TGTGCCAGCAGCCCAGCAGAGGTGTATGGCTACACCTTC. It codes for CASSPAEVYGYTF.

This rearrangement joins TRBV18 to TRBJ1-4; perhaps TRBD1 as D (5 bases). The V and J ends lost 3 bases and 8 bases respectively, with 13 bases between them. Germline values: CDR1 KGHSH, CDR2 LQKENI. CDR3 length: 14 residues. CDR3 coding DNA: TGTGCCAGCTCACCTGACAGCAATCGAGAAAAACTGTTTTTT. Its protein is CASSPDSNREKLFF.

V and J are TRBV7-9 and TRBJ1-5, with D perhaps TRBD1 (5 bases). Deletions cut 3 bases from V and 4 bases from J, with 16 bases between. The CDR3 has 16 amino acids. Germline lookup yields CDR1 SEHNR and CDR2 FQNEAQ (reference sequence). Here the CDR3 reads CASSFSGTSLNQPQHF. The CDR3 nucleotides are TGTGCCAGCAGCTTTTCGGGGACTTCGCTAAATCAGCCCCAGCATTTT.

J is TRBJ1-5 and V is TRBV6-1; no reliable D call. V gave up 2 bases and J gave up 1 base, with 9 bases separating them. The CDR3 totals 15 residues. From germline, CDR1 is MNHNS and CDR2 SASEGT. The DNA for the CDR3 is TGTGCCAGCAGTGAAACAAGTGTAAGCAATCAGCCCCAGCATTTT. Translated, it gives CASSETSVSNQPQHF.

This clone was seen once. The chain employs TRBV28 and TRBJ2-5, with a tentative D call TRBD2 (6 bases). Trimming left V 8 bases short and J 1 base short, with 11 bases between. The CDR3 loop spans 13 amino acids. CDR1 MDHEN and CDR2 SYDVKM come from the germline V gene. The CDR3 DNA reads TGTGCCAGCCGTACGGGGGTCCAAGAGACCCAGTACTTC. Translated: CASRTGVQETQYF.

This rearrangement joins TRBV10-3 to TRBJ2-1; 7 bases agree with TRBD1. CDR1 is ENHRY and CDR2 is SYGVKD in the germline V gene. CDR3 length: 16 amino acids. The V and J ends lost 1 base and 0 bases, in that order; junction bases with no gene match: 3. The DNA for the CDR3 is TGTGCCATCAGTGAGTACCGGGACAGCTCCTACAATGAGCAGTTCTTC. Its protein is CAISEYRDSSYNEQFF.

V and J are TRBV10-3 and TRBJ2-3, with 9 bases fitting TRBD1. This CDR3 region has 15 residues. V gave up 0 bases and J gave up 6 bases; unmatched junction bases: 4. Germline loops: CDR1 ENHRY, CDR2 SYGVKD. The CDR3 protein is CAISESWDRVDTQYF. CDR3 sequence (DNA): TGTGCCATCAGTGAGTCTTGGGACAGGGTGGATACGCAGTATTTT.

The chain links TRBV19 to TRBJ1-1; D may be TRBD1 (5 bases). V was pared by 5 bases and J by 0 bases, with 10 bases between. The CDR3 is 14 residues long. The germline V gene has CDR1 LNHDA and CDR2 SQIVND (reference sequence). CDR3 region: CASSRGDVNTEAFF. The DNA of the CDR3 is TGTGCCAGTAGTCGGGGGGACGTGAACACTGAAGCTTTCTTT.

The gene calls are TRBV10-2 and TRBJ1-6; possibly TRBD1 for D (6 bases). The CDR3 has 13 residues. Trimming cost V 2 bases and J 10 bases, with 9 bases left between them. Germline V lookup: CDR1 WSHSY, CDR2 SAAADI. The DNA for the CDR3 is TGCGCCAGCAGTGAGGCAGGGGTGTCACCCCTCCACTTT. Encoded protein: CASSEAGVSPLHF.

This clone was seen just once. The rearrangement uses TRBV7-6 and TRBJ1-5, with a tentative D call TRBD1 (5 bases). Germline V gives CDR1 SGHVS, CDR2 FNYEAQ. This CDR3 contains 15 residues. Trimming left V 0 bases short and J 7 bases short, with 13 bases between. DNA of the CDR3: TGTGCCAGCAGCTTAGCGGGGGGAGGGGACCAGCCCCAGCATTTT. Its protein product is CASSLAGGGDQPQHF.

The chain uses TRBV6-6 and TRBJ2-5; 7 bases are shared with TRBD1. The J segment lost 5 bases and the V segment lost 4 bases, leaving 13 bases of the junction unmatched. The CDR3 has 16 residues. Looked up from germline, CDR1 is MNHNY and CDR2 is SVGAGI (reference sequence). This CDR3 reads CASSLTGQQIQETQYF. For the CDR3, the DNA is TGTGCCAGCAGTTTAACGGGACAGCAAATTCAGGAGACCCAGTACTTC.

This clone occurred a few times. The chain uses TRBV5-5 and TRBJ1-2, with TRBD1 identical over 8 bases. The CDR3 runs to 14 residues. Trimming removed 4 bases from V and 4 bases from J; junction bases left unmatched: 6. In germline, CDR1 is SGHKS, CDR2 YYEKEE (reference sequence). The CDR3 coding sequence is TGTGCCAGCAGCGTGGGACAGGCCCCCTATGGCTACACCTTC. Protein sequence: CASSVGQAPYGYTF.

The rearrangement joins TRBV5-1 to TRBJ1-2; 10 bases are a match to TRBD1. This CDR3 contains 14 residues. V lost 0 bases, J lost 9 bases, and 5 bases stayed unmatched. Per the germline V gene, CDR1 is SGHRS and CDR2 is YFSETQ. In DNA form, the CDR3 reads TGCGCCAGCAGCTTGGTAGGGACAGGGGATCGCTACACCTTC. It yields the protein CASSLVGTGDRYTF.

The chain joins TRBV7-3 to TRBJ2-3; the match to TRBD2 covers 8 bases. Per germline, CDR1 SGHTA and CDR2 FQGTGA. The CDR3 totals 15 residues. The V gene end was trimmed by 5 bases and the J gene end by 3 bases; junction bases not matched to a gene: 7. The CDR3 protein is CASSNYGGETDTQYF. DNA of the CDR3: TGTGCCAGCAGCAACTACGGGGGGGAGACAGATACGCAGTATTTT.

The chain uses TRBV2 and TRBJ2-7, with D uncertain. Trimming took 3 bases from V and 2 from J, leaving 11 bases between them. The germline V gene has CDR1 SNHLY and CDR2 FYNNEI. This CDR3 is built from 14 residues. CDR3 nucleotide sequence: TGTGCCAGCAGTGATGAGAGGAGTACCTACGAGCAGTACTTC. The encoded protein is CASSDERSTYEQYF. The full variable domain, completed using reference TRBV2 and TRBJ2-7, is EPEVTQTPSHQVTQMGQEVILRCVPISNHLYFYWYRQILGQKVEFLVSFYNNEISEKSEIFDDQFSVERPDGSNFTLKIRSTKLEDSAMYFCASSDERSTYEQYFGPGTRLTVT.

This chain joins TRBV7-6 and TRBJ2-7, with D perhaps TRBD2 (6 bases). CDR1 and CDR2 (germline): SGHVS, FNYEAQ. The CDR3 runs to 16 residues. Trimming removed 3 bases from V and 1 base from J, with 16 bases in between. CDR3 DNA sequence: TGTGCCAGCAGCTTGCGATCGGAGGGCAGATCCTACGAGCAGTACTTC. Its translation: CASSLRSEGRSYEQYF.

The CDR3 loop reads CASSPRPDNEKLFF. The CDR3 region has the DNA TGTGCCAGCTCACCACGGCCAGATAATGAAAAACTGTTTTTT. The chain links TRBV18 to TRBJ1-4; D is unclear. This CDR3 comprises 14 residues. Germline V gene data show CDR1 as KGHSH and CDR2 as LQKENI. V lost 1 base and J 4 bases, leaving 7 bases between the germline ends.

The gene calls are TRBV2 and TRBJ2-2; 9 nucleotides match TRBD1. Germline CDR1 and CDR2: SNHLY and FYNNEI. V was clipped by 6 bases and J by 6 bases; unmatched bases: 11. CDR3 length: 16 residues. The CDR3 protein is CASRQGDRANSGELFF. Written as DNA, the CDR3 is TGTGCCAGCAGGCAGGGGGACAGGGCGAATTCCGGGGAGCTGTTTTTT.

The chain carries TRBV28 and TRBJ1-1, with 12 positions matching TRBD1. CDR1 is MDHEN and CDR2 is SYDVKM in the germline V gene. With 4 bases clipped from V and 5 bases from J, the junction kept 8 bases outside the gene matches. The CDR3 extends over 16 amino acids. CDR3: CASSSRDRGLWTEAFF. In DNA, the CDR3 is TGTGCCAGCAGTTCCCGGGACAGGGGGCTGTGGACTGAAGCTTTCTTT.